The present T cell receptor (beta chain) was sequenced within a study of neoadjuvant anti-PD-1 for oral cavity cancer. The time point here: after neoadjuvant nivolumab, at surgical resection. In regard to this clone: Its antigen remains unidentified.

Assay used: immunoSEQ multiplex PCR; TCRdb lists only in-frame clones, some missing. The sample consists of around 70,000 clones, approximately 84% of them appearing once. Study-wide points: Post-nivolumab, blood T cell clonality was significantly elevated in non-responders.

The sequencing here drew on PBMCs, taken after nivolumab (anti-PD-1) treatment. The clonotype comes from a person between 35 and 79 years old with oral cavity squamous cell carcinoma.

CDR3 bases: TGTGCCAGCAGCCCAAGTGCGATAGTTGAGCAGTTCTTC. As protein: CASSPSAIVEQFF. The chain carries TRBV28 and TRBJ2-1, with unresolved D. Germline CDR1 MDHEN, CDR2 SYDVKM. V was trimmed by 6 bases and J by 9 bases, leaving 15 bases between them. CDR3 length: 13 amino acids.